This entry features one T cell receptor beta chain sequence. The antigen is unknown. The germline V gene has CDR1 MNHEY and CDR2 SVGAGI. V dropped 5 bases and J dropped 6 bases, with 10 bases sitting between them. This CDR3 region has 12 residues. The record originates from a study of CD8 T cells in ankylosing spondylitis. Study-wide results and limits: Disease-associated clones were reportedly significantly overrepresented in matched ankylosing spondylitis synovial fluid. Blood from ankylosing spondylitis patients appeared to carry a characteristic roughly eight-variant TCR beta motif.

Quantitative 5'-RACE was performed with molecular barcodes, and it yielded the TCR beta libraries. TCRdb re-analysed the 5' RACE reads in MiXCR, keeping a single row per CDR3 protein. Of approximately 300,000 distinct CDR3 sequences listed, roughly 8% are singletons. The chain uses TRBV6-5 and TRBJ1-2; D uncertain. This clonotype originated in a male donor with ankylosing spondylitis. Material for sequencing was blood, either unsorted or a sorted T cell fraction (not recorded which). In DNA form, the CDR3 reads TGTGCCAGCAGTCCGGACCGGAATGGCTACACCTTC. Its protein product is CASSPDRNGYTF.